Below are 32 T cell receptor beta chains sequenced from a single sample in a study of blood T cell repertoires in COVID-19. The assay was immunoSEQ multiplex PCR, and TCRdb's table has in-frame clones only and misses some. The sample includes 70,000 to 100,000 clones, about four fifths seen only once; the top ten take 12%. Specimen: peripheral blood. The receptors were gathered from a human donor in a cohort sampled during active COVID-19.

The chain couples TRBV28 to TRBJ2-7, with a possible D match to TRBD2 (7 bases). Per the germline V gene, CDR1 is MDHEN and CDR2 is SYDVKM. CDR3 length: 11 amino acids. The chain's CDR3 is CGSGGAHEQYF. The CDR3 region has the DNA TGTGGAAGTGGGGGGGCCCACGAGCAGTACTTC.

The gene calls are TRBV6-5 and TRBJ1-2, with a tentative D call TRBD1 (6 bases). Germline CDR1 is MNHEY and CDR2 is SVGAGI. The CDR3 covers 14 residues. With 7 bases removed from V and 8 bases from J, the gap between germline ends came to 20 bases. CDR3 in amino acids: CASTLGGGKRGYTF. For the CDR3, the DNA is TGTGCCAGCACCCTCGGTGGGGGCAAGCGAGGCTACACCTTC.

This chain uses TRBV6-5 with TRBJ1-2; TRBD1 is a possible D gene (5 bases). Germline CDR1 is MNHEY and CDR2 is SVGAGI. Trimming shortened V by 6 bases and J by 2 bases, and 13 bases separated the two germline ends. This CDR3 is built from 14 residues. CDR3 in DNA: TGTGCCAGCAGCCCCCGCCCAGGGAACTATGGCTACACCTTC. As protein: CASSPRPGNYGYTF.

The chain has TRBV5-6 and TRBJ2-5; the match to TRBD2 covers 7 bases. V dropped 3 bases and J dropped 4; count of bases not matched to a gene: 6. The CDR3 has 14 amino acids. The germline V gene encodes CDR1 SGHDT and CDR2 YYEEEE. For the CDR3, the DNA is TGTGCCAGCAGCTGGGGGGAGGGGCGAGAGACCCAGTACTTC. It encodes CASSWGEGRETQYF.

The chain couples TRBV11-2 to TRBJ2-1; a weak D match, TRBD2 (6 bases). The length of the CDR3 is 15 residues. Germline CDR1 and CDR2: SGHAT and FQNNGV. V lost 3 bases and J lost 7, with 16 bases in between. The CDR3 loop is CASSLGSAGRNEQFF. In DNA form, the CDR3 reads TGTGCCAGCAGCTTGGGGTCGGCAGGGAGGAATGAGCAGTTCTTC.

CDR3 DNA: TGTGCCACCAGTGACCCGCTAGCTGGGGCCAACGTCCTGACTTTC. Its protein is CATSDPLAGANVLTF. The chain recombines TRBV24-1 with TRBJ2-6; D is ambiguous. The CDR3 runs to 15 residues. The germline V and J ends were trimmed by 4 bases and 2 bases, with 8 bases remaining between them. Germline V CDR1 and CDR2: KGHDR, SFDVKD.

The chain recombines TRBV5-1 with TRBJ2-1; D is uncertain. The ends were cut back, 0 bases at V and 3 bases at J, with 13 bases in the middle. The CDR3 spans 16 residues. Germline CDR1 reads SGHRS; CDR2 reads YFSETQ. The CDR3 spells CASSLAFQVYYNEQFF. Here the CDR3 DNA reads TGCGCCAGCAGCTTGGCTTTCCAGGTCTACTACAATGAGCAGTTCTTC.

This sequence joins TRBV5-1 and TRBJ1-4; 7 positions match TRBD1. The CDR3 extends over 15 amino acids. Germline trimming cut 3 bases from V and 4 bases from J; bases unmatched to any gene: 6. CDR1 and CDR2 from the germline V gene are SGHRS and YFSETQ. Here the CDR3 reads CASSSSGTDNEKLFF. The CDR3 DNA is TGCGCCAGCAGCTCGTCCGGGACAGATAATGAAAAACTGTTTTTT.

The chain recombines TRBV5-6 with TRBJ1-5, with 11 positions matching TRBD1. The junction had 11 bases not matched to a gene; V was cut back by 3 bases and J by 6 bases. The CDR3 has 17 residues. Per germline, CDR1 SGHDT and CDR2 YYEEEE. In DNA, the CDR3 is TGTGCCAGCAGCTCCGGGACAGGGGGGGCGGCCGGTCAGCCCCAGCATTTT. Its translation: CASSSGTGGAAGQPQHF. The whole variable domain, remainder taken from reference TRBV5-6 and TRBJ1-5, is DAGVTQSPTHLIKTRGQQVTLRCSPKSGHDTVSWYQQALGQGPQFIFQYYEEEERQRGNFPDRFSGHQFPNYSSELNVNALLLGDSALYLCASSSGTGGAAGQPQHFGDGTRLSIL.

The CDR3 region is CASSYRVGDGTDTQYF. The CDR3 region has the DNA TGCGCCAGCAGTTACAGGGTCGGTGACGGCACAGATACGCAGTATTTT. This chain connects TRBV5-1 to TRBJ2-3, with D perhaps TRBD1 (6 bases). CDR1 is SGHRS, CDR2 YFSETQ, per germline. Between the trimmed V and J ends, which lost 5 bases and 1 base, there was a span of 17 bases. This CDR3 has 16 amino acids. The whole variable domain, remainder taken from reference TRBV5-1 and TRBJ2-3, is KAGVTQTPRYLIKTRGQQVTLSCSPISGHRSVSWYQQTPGQGLQFLFEYFSETQRNKGNFPGRFSGRQFSNSRSEMNVSTLELGDSALYLCASSYRVGDGTDTQYFGPGTRLTVL.

This clone was observed a handful of times. The CDR3 here is CASSEVRWTQETQYF. The CDR3 DNA sequence: TGTGCCAGCAGTGAAGTTAGGTGGACTCAAGAGACCCAGTACTTC. J is TRBJ2-5 and V is TRBV6-1, with D perhaps matching TRBD2 (5 bases). V dropped 1 base and J dropped 2 bases, with 11 bases sitting between them. The V gene's germline CDR1 is MNHNS and CDR2 SASEGT. The CDR3 consists of 15 residues.

As concerns this clone: A junction end diverges from the germline sequence, so it may reflect a read error. The chain employs TRBV6-2 or TRBV6-3 and TRBJ1-5; no clear D. CDR3 length equals 12 residues. The germline V gene has CDR1 MNHEY and CDR2 SVGEGT. CDR3 bases: TGTGCCAGCAGTTACTCGTGGCAGGCAGTGAATTTT. Translated: CASSYSWQAVNF.

The chain has TRBV6-5 and TRBJ2-1; the D gene is possibly TRBD2 (6 bases). Germline CDR1 is MNHEY and CDR2 is SVGAGI. CDR3 size: 12 residues. Trimming cost V 8 bases and J 13 bases, with 18 bases left between them. In DNA form, the CDR3 reads TGTGCCAGCTCAGGAGGGGCCCCCGGCCAGTTCTTC. Translated, it gives CASSGGAPGQFF.

The chain links TRBV18 to TRBJ1-5; D possibly corresponds to TRBD1 (6 bases). Trimming removed 3 bases from V and 3 bases from J, with 12 bases in between. The CDR3 loop spans 15 amino acids. Germline assignment: CDR1 KGHSH and CDR2 LQKENI. CDR3 protein: CASSPGTPHNQPQHF. CDR3 DNA sequence: TGTGCCAGCTCACCGGGGACACCCCACAATCAGCCCCAGCATTTT.

This chain connects TRBV19 to TRBJ2-3; 10 bases match TRBD2. The length of the CDR3 is 16 residues. V was clipped by 4 bases and J by 5 bases; unmatched bases: 9. Germline lookup yields CDR1 LNHDA and CDR2 SQIVND (reference sequence). CDR3 nucleotide sequence: TGTGCCAGTAGTACCGGACTAGCGGAAGGGCTAGATACGCAGTATTTT. Its translation: CASSTGLAEGLDTQYF.

V usage is TRBV11-2 and J usage is TRBJ1-5; TRBD1 aligns across 8 bases. CDR1 is SGHAT, CDR2 FQNNGV, per germline. The V segment lost 3 bases and the J segment 2 bases; nucleotides outside the gene matches: 9. The CDR3 sequence is 17 residues long. CDR3 bases: TGTGCCAGCAGCTTTGACAGGGGCCCTGGGGGCAATCAGCCCCAGCATTTT. As protein: CASSFDRGPGGNQPQHF.

This clone was seen a handful of times. This sequence joins TRBV9 and TRBJ2-7; the match to TRBD2 covers 10 bases. CDR3 size: 14 residues. The trim removed 0 bases at V and 11 bases at J, leaving 8 bases unmatched. Germline CDR1 and CDR2: SGDLS and YYNGEE. CDR3: CASSVAELAGSKYF. CDR3 nucleotide sequence: TGTGCCAGCAGCGTAGCTGAACTAGCGGGATCGAAGTACTTC.

The V call is TRBV28, the J call TRBJ2-7; D possibly corresponds to TRBD2 (5 bases). Germline CDR1 MDHEN, CDR2 SYDVKM. V was pared by 2 bases and J by 0 bases, with 5 bases between. The CDR3 runs 13 residues. CDR3 residues: CASSLEGSYEQYF. For the CDR3, the DNA is TGTGCCAGCAGTTTAGAGGGCTCCTACGAGCAGTACTTC.

Points on this clone: Different DNA sequences within this sample yield the same CDR3. V and J are TRBV19 and TRBJ1-2; D is uncertain. Trimming cost V 3 bases and J 8 bases, with 22 bases left between them. Germline lookup yields CDR1 LNHDA and CDR2 SQIVND (reference sequence). The CDR3 contains 16 residues. CDR3 in DNA: TGTGCCAGTAGTATTACTTCCGGGAGAAGCCCTGGAGGCTACACCTTC. Amino acid sequence: CASSITSGRSPGGYTF.

This chain links TRBV7-3 with TRBJ2-6, with TRBD2 as a possible D gene (5 bases). V shed 5 bases and J shed 4 bases, with 15 bases lying between them. The CDR3 contains 16 residues. CDR1 is SGHTA and CDR2 is FQGTGA in the germline V gene. CDR3 loop: CASSPGPEVGANVLTF. The CDR3, as DNA: TGTGCCAGCAGCCCCGGCCCGGAGGTGGGGGCCAACGTCCTGACTTTC.

The chain links TRBV7-2 to TRBJ1-4, with TRBD1 matching over 10 bases. The CDR3 consists of 14 residues. Germline V gene data show CDR1 as SGHTA and CDR2 as FQGNSA. With 5 bases clipped from V and 8 bases from J, the junction kept 5 bases outside the gene matches. CDR3: CASSLRDRGEKLFF. CDR3 DNA sequence: TGTGCCAGCAGCCTCCGGGACAGGGGCGAAAAACTGTTTTTT.

The chain links TRBV5-4 to TRBJ1-6; D possibly corresponds to TRBD1 (5 bases). The germline gives CDR1 SGHNT, CDR2 YYREEE (reference sequence). Trimming stripped 4 bases from V and 8 bases from J, with 13 bases between. This CDR3 is built from 14 residues. The chain's CDR3 is CASSVRGFDSPLHF. CDR3 nucleotides: TGTGCCAGCAGCGTAAGGGGTTTTGATTCACCCCTCCACTTT.

J is TRBJ1-2 and V is TRBV6-5; D remains ambiguous. Trimming stripped 6 bases from V and 0 bases from J, with 5 bases between. The CDR3 covers 12 residues. CDR1 and CDR2 from the germline V gene are MNHEY and SVGAGI. The CDR3 loop is CASRHTNYGYTF. CDR3 bases: TGTGCCAGCAGACATACTAACTATGGCTACACCTTC.

The rearrangement uses TRBV14 and TRBJ1-2, with TRBD1 identical over 8 bases. The germline gives CDR1 SGHDN, CDR2 FVKESK. The CDR3 length is 15 residues. With V trimmed by 4 bases and J by 1 base, 5 bases remained unmatched. CDR3 coding DNA: TGTGCCAGCAGCCGCTCGACAGGGGTTAACTATGGCTACACCTTC. Translation gives CASSRSTGVNYGYTF.

The J gene is TRBJ1-2, the V gene TRBV7-6; 11 nucleotides agree with TRBD1. The CDR3 has 17 residues. Trimming cost V 4 bases and J 3 bases; bases outside gene matches: 10. Germline V lookup: CDR1 SGHVS, CDR2 FNYEAQ. Written as DNA, the CDR3 is TGTGCCAGCAGCTCCCGGGACAGGGGGAGAAACGACTATGGCTACACCTTC. Its protein product is CASSSRDRGRNDYGYTF.

This clone showed up just once. The chain combines TRBV4-1 with TRBJ1-4, with D possibly TRBD1 on 5 matching bases. The CDR3 totals 16 residues. The germline V and J ends were trimmed by 4 bases and 3 bases, with 15 bases remaining between them. Germline CDR1 and CDR2: MGHRA and YSYEKL. CDR3 coding DNA: TGCGCCAGCAGCCCGGAGGGGAGACGGCCTAATGAAAAACTGTTTTTT. The encoded protein is CASSPEGRRPNEKLFF.

The chain combines TRBV5-1 with TRBJ1-4, with TRBD1 identical over 10 bases. Germline CDR1 SGHRS, CDR2 YFSETQ. Losses at the gene ends were 1 base for V and 7 bases for J; bases not matched to a gene: 4. CDR3 length: 15 amino acids. The DNA of the CDR3 is TGCGCCAGCAGCTTGTCTGGGACAGGGGCTGAAAAACTGTTTTTT. The encoded protein is CASSLSGTGAEKLFF.

The chain carries TRBV28 and TRBJ1-6; D remains unclear. The CDR3 consists of 13 residues. Germline lookup yields CDR1 MDHEN and CDR2 SYDVKM. The V end was cut by 8 bases, the J end by 6 bases, with 11 bases between. The CDR3 spells CASEKTGNSPLHF. CDR3 DNA sequence: TGTGCCAGCGAGAAGACGGGTAATTCACCCCTCCACTTT.

A remark on this clone: Because the CDR3's place on the DNA is in doubt, the DNA is left out and the CDR3 is given as listed by TCRdb. The chain joins TRBV5-6 to TRBJ2-7; the table calls TRBD1, which could not be checked here. Per the germline V gene, CDR1 is SGHDT and CDR2 is YYEEEE. The CDR3 is 18 residues long, ends included. CDR3 loop: CASSYVGPGGQGAYEQYF.

This clone was detected only once. The V and J genes are TRBV19 and TRBJ1-4; D call uncertain. The CDR3 totals 12 residues. Trimming left V 3 bases short and J 8 bases short, with 7 bases between. The germline CDR1 and CDR2 sequences are LNHDA and SQIVND (reference sequence). CDR3 in DNA: TGTGCCAGTAGTATGGGGAGCGAAAAACTGTTTTTT. Translated, it gives CASSMGSEKLFF.

This clone was detected a few times. The rearrangement joins TRBV5-5 to TRBJ1-5, with D perhaps matching TRBD1 (5 bases). V lost 0 bases and J lost 5, with 12 bases in between. CDR1 is SGHKS and CDR2 is YYEKEE in the germline V gene (reference sequence). This CDR3 has 15 residues. DNA for the CDR3: TGTGCCAGCAGCTTGGGTCCCAGGGATGATCAGCCCCAGCATTTT. Protein sequence: CASSLGPRDDQPQHF.

The chain has TRBV5-6 and TRBJ2-7; 7 bases map to TRBD1. Trimming at V came to 0 bases and at J to 0 bases, leaving 6 bases not matched to a gene. Germline V gene lookup returns CDR1 SGHDT and CDR2 YYEEEE. This CDR3 contains 16 residues. CDR3 protein: CASSLVGDRSSYEQYF. As DNA, the CDR3 is TGTGCCAGCAGCTTGGTGGGGGACAGAAGCTCCTACGAGCAGTACTTC. Variable domain in full (rest from reference TRBV5-6 and TRBJ2-7): DAGVTQSPTHLIKTRGQQVTLRCSPKSGHDTVSWYQQALGQGPQFIFQYYEEEERQRGNFPDRFSGHQFPNYSSELNVNALLLGDSALYLCASSLVGDRSSYEQYFGPGTRLTVT.